The sequence of this T cell receptor (beta chain) was determined in a study of blood T cell repertoires in COVID-19. Looking at the study overall: Samples representing acute and convalescent COVID-19 were sourced from the United States, Italy and Spain. From T cells, B-cell-depleted T cells, or PBMCs came the material, which was cDNA or gDNA.

In the original analysis: Researchers report that nucleated cell counts were estimated from reference gene primer amplification. Profiling relied on immunoSEQ multiplex PCR, and the TCRdb table lists in-frame clones only, not all of them. V and J calls and clone size are as listed in that table; D and trimming were resolved from the DNA. The sample yields roughly 61,000 clones, 75% to 95% seen once. The V and J ends lost 5 bases and 7 bases, in that order; junction bases with no gene match: 5. CDR1 is SGHAT, CDR2 FQNNGV, per germline. CDR3 size: 13 residues. This clonotype was obtained from a man aged 55 to 70 with acute or convalescent COVID-19. Source material: peripheral blood. The V call is TRBV11-2, the J call TRBJ1-5; 7 bases line up with TRBD1. CDR3 sequence reads: CASSRDRDQPQHF. DNA of the CDR3: TGTGCCAGCAGCCGTGACAGGGACCAGCCCCAGCATTTT.